This TCR beta chain was sequenced for a study of CD8 T cells in Susac syndrome. The control participants were healthy donors, and these controls were matched with respect to both age and sex. V lost 4 bases, J lost 2 bases, and 15 bases lay in between. Germline loops: CDR1 SQVTM, CDR2 ANQGSEA. This CDR3 spans 14 amino acids. cDNA came from around 0.5 to 1 ug RNA primed by random hexamers. TCRdb reprocessed the immunoSEQ multiplex PCR reads via MiXCR and lists one record per CDR3 protein. In the table there are some 120,000 distinct CDR3 sequences, 90% to 95% of which are singletons. The specimen was CD4+ T cells from PBMCs. The genes are TRBV29-1 and TRBJ2-7, with D tentatively TRBD1 (7 bases). The receptor was isolated from a human donor in good health. The CDR3 DNA reads TGCAGCGTTGCTCGGAGGGACAGAACCTACGAGCAGTACTTC. This encodes CSVARRDRTYEQYF.